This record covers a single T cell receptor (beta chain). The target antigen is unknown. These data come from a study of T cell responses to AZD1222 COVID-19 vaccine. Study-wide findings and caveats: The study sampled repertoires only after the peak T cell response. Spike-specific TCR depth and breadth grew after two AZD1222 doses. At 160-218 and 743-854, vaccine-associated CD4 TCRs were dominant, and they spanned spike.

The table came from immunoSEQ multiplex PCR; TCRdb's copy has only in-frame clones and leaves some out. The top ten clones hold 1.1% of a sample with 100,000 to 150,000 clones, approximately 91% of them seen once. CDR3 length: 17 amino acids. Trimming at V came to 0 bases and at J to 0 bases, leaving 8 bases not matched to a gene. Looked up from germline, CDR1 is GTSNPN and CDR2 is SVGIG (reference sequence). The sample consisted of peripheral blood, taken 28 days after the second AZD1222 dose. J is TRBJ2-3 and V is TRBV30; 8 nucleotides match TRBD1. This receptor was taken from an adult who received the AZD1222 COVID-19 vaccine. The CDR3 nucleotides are TGTGCCTGGAGTGTACTCGGGACAGGTGTTAGCACAGATACGCAGTATTTT. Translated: CAWSVLGTGVSTDTQYF.